The 29 T cell receptor beta chains below come from one sample, sequenced in a study of T cells in Graves' hyperthyroidism and ophthalmopathy. TCR beta CDR3 regions were amplified from RNA. The HTBI set primed first-round TCR CDR3 RT-PCR. Via MiXCR, TCRdb re-called the multiplex PCR reads, giving one row per CDR3 protein. The table has 600,000 to 800,000 distinct CDR3 sequences, approximately 36% seen once. The sequenced sample was blood. Every receptor here comes from a woman aged 40 to 50 with Graves' hyperthyroidism.

In the case of this clonotype: It may be a read error: a sequence one base away is much more abundant. The rearrangement links TRBV12-3 or TRBV12-4 to TRBJ1-1, with D uncertain. The CDR3 spans 14 residues. CDR3 nucleotide sequence: TGTGTCAGCACACGCAGGCCGTTTTCCACTGAAGCTTTCTTT. This sequence encodes CVSTRRPFSTEAFF.

This clonotype was counted many times. The chain uses TRBV7-8 and TRBJ1-1; D remains ambiguous. CDR3 length equals 16 residues. V dropped 1 base and J dropped 0 bases, with 12 bases sitting between them. Germline CDR1 is SGHVS and CDR2 is FQNEAQ. The CDR3 reads CASSLEGGLMNTEAFF. The CDR3 DNA is TGTGCCAGCAGCTTAGAGGGCGGCCTCATGAACACTGAAGCTTTCTTT.

The chain combines TRBV9 with TRBJ1-1; D remains unclear. CDR1 is SGDLS and CDR2 is YYNGEE in the germline V gene. The CDR3 length is 12 residues. Trimming took 2 bases from V and 7 from J, leaving 9 bases between them. CDR3 protein: CASSVLEGEAFF. The CDR3 DNA sequence: TGTGCCAGCAGCGTCCTCGAGGGTGAAGCTTTCTTT.

This clonotype turned up a few times. The chain links TRBV5-6 to TRBJ1-1; TRBD1 aligns across 8 bases. The CDR3 has 16 amino acids. Germline CDR1 SGHDT, CDR2 YYEEEE. The J segment lost 3 bases and the V segment lost 3 bases, leaving 10 bases of the junction unmatched. CDR3: CASSSPIGQGDTEAFF. CDR3 nucleotides: TGTGCCAGCAGCTCCCCCATAGGACAGGGAGACACTGAAGCTTTCTTT.

This chain links TRBV7-7 with TRBJ2-7; tentatively, D is TRBD2 (5 bases). With 5 bases removed from V and 7 bases from J, the gap between germline ends came to 12 bases. The CDR3 contains 12 residues. Germline V CDR1 and CDR2: SSHAT, FNYEAQ (reference sequence). CDR3 DNA sequence: TGTGCCAGCAGCGCCGGGAACAATGAGCAGTACTTC. Translating gives CASSAGNNEQYF.

The chain recombines TRBV28 with TRBJ1-2; D remains ambiguous. CDR1 is MDHEN and CDR2 is SYDVKM in the germline V gene. There are 10 residues in the CDR3. V lost 8 bases and J lost 2, with 3 bases in between. DNA for the CDR3: TGTGCCAGCCACAACTATGGCTACACCTTC. Encoded protein: CASHNYGYTF.

Concerning this clonotype itself: The junction does not match germline at one end; this may be a read error. This chain joins TRBV7-7 and TRBJ2-7; tentative D call: TRBD1 (5 bases). The assigned J gene may be wrong: the sequence end matches TRBJ2-1 better. CDR1 SSHAT and CDR2 FNYEAQ come from the germline V gene (reference sequence). This CDR3 comprises 15 residues. This CDR3 is CASSPGQPAYNEQFF. In DNA form, the CDR3 reads TGTGCTAGCAGCCCAGGACAACCAGCGTACAATGAGCAGTTCTTC.

This chain joins TRBV6-5 and TRBJ1-2; D might be TRBD1 (5 bases). Between the trimmed V and J ends, which lost 2 bases and 7 bases, there was a span of 20 bases. The germline gives CDR1 MNHEY, CDR2 SVGAGI. This CDR3 region has 16 residues. This chain's CDR3 is CASSYRARDLFTGYTF. CDR3 nucleotide sequence: TGTGCCAGCAGTTACCGCGCTAGGGACCTGTTTACTGGCTACACCTTC.

This clonotype has a count of ten or more. The rearrangement links TRBV20-1 to TRBJ2-7, with 10 bases lining up with TRBD2. Germline-derived CDR1 and CDR2 are DFQATT and SNEGSKA (reference sequence). The CDR3 extends over 14 amino acids. Trimming removed 6 bases from V and 4 bases from J; junction bases left unmatched: 9. CDR3 region: CSATAGLAAYEQYF. CDR3 sequence (DNA): TGCAGTGCAACCGCAGGACTAGCGGCATACGAGCAGTACTTC.

V usage is TRBV11-2 and J usage is TRBJ1-2; a weak D match, TRBD1 (6 bases). V lost 6 bases and J lost 6, with 14 bases in between. From germline, CDR1 is SGHAT and CDR2 FQNNGV. The CDR3 has 13 amino acids. Here the CDR3 reads CASSWGAGNGYTF. The CDR3 nucleotides read TGTGCCAGCAGTTGGGGGGCGGGAAATGGCTACACCTTC. Supplemented by reference TRBV11-2 and TRBJ1-2, the full variable domain reads EAGVAQSPRYKIIEKRQSVAFWCNPISGHATLYWYQQILGQGPKLLIQFQNNGVVDDSQLPKDRFSAERLKGVDSTLKIQPAKLEDSAVYLCASSWGAGNGYTFGSGTRLTVV.

Concerning this clonotype: At one end, the junction sequence differs from germline, possibly due to a read error. The CDR3 DNA sequence: TGTGCCAGCAGCTTGGATTCGGGGGCCAACGTCCTGGCTTTC. Its translation is CASSLDSGANVLAF. The rearrangement links TRBV5-5 to TRBJ2-6; D might be TRBD1 or TRBD2, each matching 6 bases. Germline lookup yields CDR1 SGHKS and CDR2 YYEKEE (reference sequence). CDR3 length: 14 residues.

This clonotype was recorded at least ten times. The chain has TRBV19 and TRBJ1-1; D is unclear. The CDR3 runs to 14 residues. Germline assignment: CDR1 LNHDA and CDR2 SQIVND (reference sequence). Trimming took 5 bases from V and 4 from J, leaving 14 bases between them. CDR3 residues: CASSVSGSGTEAFF. In DNA form, the CDR3 reads TGTGCCAGTAGTGTATCGGGGAGCGGCACTGAAGCTTTCTTT.

This clonotype was found many times. The J gene is TRBJ2-7, the V gene TRBV20-1, with TRBD1 as a possible D gene (6 bases). This CDR3 spans 13 amino acids. Germline CDR1 reads DFQATT; CDR2 reads SNEGSKA (reference sequence). The V end was cut by 3 bases, the J end by 3 bases, with 12 bases between. CDR3 in amino acids: CSARYRDNYEQYF. The CDR3 nucleotides are TGCAGTGCTAGGTACCGGGACAACTACGAGCAGTACTTC.

This clonotype was recorded many times. V gene TRBV7-2 combines with J gene TRBJ2-7; D perhaps matches TRBD2 (5 bases). CDR3 length: 13 amino acids. The germline V gene encodes CDR1 SGHTA and CDR2 FQGNSA. The ends were cut back, 2 bases at V and 6 bases at J, with 11 bases in the middle. This CDR3 reads CASSLLLGGEQYF. The CDR3 DNA is TGTGCCAGCAGCTTACTACTAGGAGGCGAGCAGTACTTC.

Of note for this clonotype: This CDR3 fails to terminate in the conserved phenylalanine or tryptophan, so it likely reflects a read error. The chain has TRBV9 and TRBJ1-2; D is unclear. V gave up 0 bases and J gave up 2 bases, with 8 bases separating them. The CDR3 extends over 14 amino acids. CDR1 is SGDLS and CDR2 is YYNGEE in the germline V gene. CDR3 sequence reads: CASSVGGGNYGYTL. The CDR3 DNA sequence: TGTGCCAGCAGCGTAGGTGGCGGAAACTATGGCTACACCCTC.

This rearrangement joins TRBV6-5 to TRBJ2-7; D possibly matches TRBD1 or TRBD2 (5 bases each). The CDR3 consists of 19 residues. Deletions cut 4 bases from V and 3 bases from J, with 28 bases between. The germline V gene has CDR1 MNHEY and CDR2 SVGAGI. CDR3 in amino acids: CASSLKGVGRAGALYEQYF. CDR3 in DNA: TGTGCCAGCAGTTTAAAGGGCGTGGGCCGGGCCGGGGCCCTCTACGAGCAGTACTTC.

This clonotype appeared a single time. V gene TRBV29-1 combines with J gene TRBJ2-3, with TRBD1 matching over 9 bases. In germline, CDR1 is SQVTM, CDR2 ANQGSEA. The CDR3 has 16 amino acids. The V gene end was trimmed by 2 bases and the J gene end by 2 bases; junction bases not matched to a gene: 8. This chain's CDR3 is CSVESGQGIYTDTQYF. The CDR3 nucleotides read TGCAGCGTTGAAAGCGGACAGGGGATCTACACAGATACGCAGTATTTT.

This clonotype was counted a few times. The V and J genes are TRBV12-3 or TRBV12-4 and TRBJ2-6; D is ambiguous. This CDR3 region has 17 residues. The V and J ends lost 6 bases and 0 bases respectively, with 15 bases between them. Written as DNA, the CDR3 is TGTGCCAGCAGCCAAGATCTCCCCCACTCTGGGGCCAACGTCCTGACTTTC. Its translation is CASSQDLPHSGANVLTF.

The rearrangement links TRBV19 to TRBJ1-2; 8 nucleotides match TRBD1. The CDR3 length is 15 residues. Germline V gene lookup returns CDR1 LNHDA and CDR2 SQIVND (reference sequence). V lost 4 bases and J lost 8; bases outside the gene matches: 12. The CDR3 DNA sequence: TGTGCCAGTAGTACGGGTTCCCAGGGGGCGAACGGCTACACCTTC. This translates into CASSTGSQGANGYTF.

This clonotype was detected many times. J is TRBJ1-1 and V is TRBV7-9, with D unresolved. With 4 bases removed from V and 4 bases from J, the gap between germline ends came to 13 bases. The CDR3 extends over 14 amino acids. CDR1 and CDR2 (germline): SEHNR, FQNEAQ (reference sequence). Written as DNA, the CDR3 is TGTGCCAGCAGCTCAATGGGGTCGGGCACTGAAGCTTTCTTT. Encoded protein: CASSSMGSGTEAFF.

V gene TRBV7-9 combines with J gene TRBJ1-1, with TRBD1 matching over 12 bases. This CDR3 has 15 amino acids. Germline-derived CDR1 and CDR2 are SEHNR and FQNEAQ (reference sequence). V dropped 6 bases and J dropped 6; count of bases not matched to a gene: 8. Here the CDR3 DNA reads TGTGCCAGCAGTTCTACCGGGACAGGGGGCTCTGAAGCTTTCTTT. Amino acids: CASSSTGTGGSEAFF.

With regard to this clonotype: A much larger clone lies a single base off, so this may be a read error. The chain combines TRBV29-1 with TRBJ2-2; D perhaps matches TRBD2 (5 bases). This CDR3 has 14 amino acids. CDR1 is SQVTM, CDR2 ANQGSEA, per germline. The CDR3 protein is CSVEVEMNTGEPFF. CDR3 nucleotide sequence: TGCAGCGTTGAGGTAGAGATGAACACCGGGGAGCCGTTTTTT.

This clonotype was counted a few times. The V call is TRBV7-8, the J call TRBJ2-3; D gene uncertain. This CDR3 contains 11 residues. V lost 1 base and J 9 bases, leaving 5 bases between the germline ends. The germline V gene has CDR1 SGHVS and CDR2 FQNEAQ. CDR3 loop: CASSLDLTQYF. The CDR3 region has the DNA TGTGCCAGCAGCTTAGACCTCACGCAGTATTTT.

This clonotype is a singleton in its sample. The junction differs from germline at one of its ends, possibly a read error. This chain joins TRBV7-3 and TRBJ2-2; maybe TRBD2 (6 bases). Germline V gene sequence: CDR1 SGHTA, CDR2 FQGTGA. This CDR3 has 14 residues. The CDR3 nucleotides read TGTGCCAGCAGCTTAGTTGGACGCACCGGGGGGCTGTTTTTT. The encoded protein is CASSLVGRTGGLFF.

The chain carries TRBV25-1 and TRBJ2-5; D might be TRBD1 (6 bases). Trimming cost V 2 bases and J 5 bases, with 9 bases left between them. The CDR3 runs to 13 residues. Germline CDR1 is MGHDK and CDR2 is SYGVNS. This chain's CDR3 is CASSEGGGETQYF. CDR3 in DNA: TGTGCCAGCAGTGAAGGGGGCGGTGAGACCCAGTACTTC.

In regard to this clonotype: A much larger clone sits a single nucleotide away, making a read error possible. The chain employs TRBV7-9 and TRBJ2-5; D remains unclear. Germline loops: CDR1 SEHNR, CDR2 FQNEAQ (reference sequence). Trimming removed 5 bases at V and 4 bases at J, with 14 bases between. The CDR3 has 14 residues. As DNA, the CDR3 is TGTGCCAGCAGCCCAGCGACGCTCCGAGAGACCCAGTACTTC. Encoded protein: CASSPATLRETQYF.

At least ten counts were recorded for this clonotype. The chain recombines TRBV29-1 with TRBJ1-1; D is uncertain. The V gene lost 4 bases and the J gene lost 3 bases, with 15 bases spanning the gap. CDR3 size: 14 residues. The germline gives CDR1 SQVTM, CDR2 ANQGSEA. The CDR3 DNA reads as TGCAGCGTTGGTAGGGATAGGGTATACACTGAAGCTTTCTTT. Its protein product is CSVGRDRVYTEAFF.

Comment on this clonotype: Just one base apart from a much larger clone, this may be a read error. The rearrangement links TRBV7-9 to TRBJ2-5, with D perhaps given as TRBD1 or TRBD2 (5 bases each). The germline CDR1 and CDR2 sequences are SEHNR and FQNEAQ (reference sequence). This CDR3 is built from 14 residues. The CDR3 sequence is CASSLPGEVGTEYF. The CDR3 coding sequence is TGTGCCAGCAGCTTACCCGGAGAAGTGGGGACCGAGTACTTC.

In this sample, this clonotype turned up many times. The genes are TRBV29-1 and TRBJ2-7; 7 nucleotides line up with TRBD1. The V gene's germline CDR1 is SQVTM and CDR2 ANQGSEA. V shed 1 base, J shed 4 bases, and the junction held 13 bases outside the gene matches. This CDR3 comprises 16 residues. The CDR3 DNA reads as TGCAGCGTTGAAGGACAGGGAACAAGCTCGGATTACGAGCAGTACTTC. Its translation: CSVEGQGTSSDYEQYF.